A selection of T cell receptor beta chains follows, all from one sample in a study of OX40 agonist ivuxolimab in advanced cancers. The protocol was immunoSEQ multiplex PCR, while the TCRdb copy is restricted to in-frame clones and leaves out a portion. The data contain about 48,000 clones, roughly 91% of them singletons. Sequences were derived from CD4+ or CD8+ T cells sorted from blood, sampled in a trial of the OX40 agonist ivuxolimab. All receptors come from an adult with an advanced solid tumor such as melanoma, head and neck, liver or kidney cancer. CDR3s include the opening cysteine and the closing phenylalanine or tryptophan. Fields, in order: V gene, J gene, D gene, clone size, CDR3 protein, CDR3 DNA. A D gene is named only where the DNA matches it firmly. Clone size is given for some rows only: seen once, a few or many times, or a class if the clone is expanded.

v_gene: TRBV7-6
j_gene: TRBJ2-1
d_gene: NA
abundance: NA
CDR3aa: CASSLVFRGGTYNEQFF
CDR3nt: TGTGCCAGCAGCTTAGTCTTTCGCGGGGGCACCTACAATGAGCAGTTCTTC

v_gene: TRBV27
j_gene: TRBJ2-1
d_gene: NA
abundance: NA
CDR3aa: CASSFGVEQFF
CDR3nt: TGTGCCAGCAGTTTCGGGGTTGAGCAGTTCTTC

v_gene: TRBV27
j_gene: TRBJ2-3
d_gene: TRBD1
abundance: once
CDR3aa: CASSLGQGSADTQYF
CDR3nt: TGTGCCAGCAGTTTAGGACAGGGTAGTGCAGATACGCAGTATTTT

v_gene: TRBV5-4
j_gene: TRBJ1-1
d_gene: TRBD1
abundance: NA
CDR3aa: CASSATGVPEAFF
CDR3nt: TGTGCCAGCAGCGCGACAGGGGTGCCTGAAGCTTTCTTT

v_gene: TRBV29-1
j_gene: TRBJ2-3
d_gene: NA
abundance: NA
CDR3aa: CSVRETGRPLGITDTQYF
CDR3nt: TGCAGCGTCCGGGAGACAGGAAGACCGCTGGGGATCACAGATACGCAGTATTTT

v_gene: TRBV6-5
j_gene: TRBJ2-7
d_gene: TRBD2
abundance: NA
CDR3aa: CASSYGTSKHF
CDR3nt: TGTGCCAGCAGTTACGGGACTAGCAAGCACTTC

v_gene: TRBV28
j_gene: TRBJ1-1
d_gene: TRBD1
abundance: NA
CDR3aa: CASSLYQGAIDTEAFF
CDR3nt: TGTGCCAGCAGTTTATATCAGGGGGCGATCGACACTGAAGCTTTCTTT

v_gene: TRBV27
j_gene: TRBJ2-7
d_gene: NA
abundance: once
CDR3aa: CASSGPSYEQYF
CDR3nt: TGTGCCAGCAGTGGGCCGTCCTACGAGCAGTACTTC

v_gene: TRBV5-6
j_gene: TRBJ2-1
d_gene: NA
abundance: NA
CDR3aa: CASSLSVSYNEQFF
CDR3nt: TGTGCCAGCAGCTTGTCAGTCTCCTACAATGAGCAGTTCTTC

v_gene: TRBV2
j_gene: TRBJ2-3
d_gene: TRBD2
abundance: NA
CDR3aa: CASSELAGGRLITDTQYF
CDR3nt: TGTGCCAGCAGTGAACTAGCGGGGGGACGACTTATCACAGATACGCAGTATTTT

v_gene: TRBV28
j_gene: TRBJ2-3
d_gene: TRBD2
abundance: once
CDR3aa: CASSFGELAGFSDTQYF
CDR3nt: TGTGCCAGCAGTTTCGGTGAACTAGCGGGGTTCTCAGATACGCAGTATTTT

v_gene: TRBV4-3
j_gene: TRBJ2-5
d_gene: NA
abundance: NA
CDR3aa: CASSLGLHGGVGDETQYF
CDR3nt: TGCGCCAGCAGCCTCGGACTCCATGGGGGAGTTGGCGACGAGACCCAGTACTTC

v_gene: TRBV4-1
j_gene: TRBJ1-2
d_gene: NA
abundance: NA
CDR3aa: CASSPWGTAGEYGYTF
CDR3nt: TGCGCCAGCAGCCCCTGGGGGACCGCAGGGGAGTATGGCTACACCTTC

v_gene: TRBV11-2
j_gene: TRBJ2-7
d_gene: TRBD1
abundance: NA
CDR3aa: CASSPAGPDRGAYEQYF
CDR3nt: TGTGCCAGCAGCCCGGCGGGTCCGGACAGGGGGGCCTACGAGCAGTACTTC

v_gene: TRBV7-7
j_gene: TRBJ2-3
d_gene: TRBD2
abundance: NA
CDR3aa: CASSLAGGSDTQYF
CDR3nt: TGTGCTAGCAGCTTAGCGGGGGGGTCAGATACGCAGTATTTT